This T cell receptor beta chain is drawn from a study of blood T cell repertoires in COVID-19. Across the whole study: The study drew acute and convalescent COVID-19 samples from the United States, Italy and Spain. Sources were T cells, B-cell-depleted T cells, or PBMCs; the material itself was cDNA or gDNA.

Original analysis: From reference gene primer amplification, estimates of nucleated cell counts were derived. Libraries were prepared by immunoSEQ multiplex PCR; TCRdb keeps only in-frame clonotypes and omits some of them. V, J and clone size reflect that table, while D and trimming were determined from the DNA. In the table there are 240,000 or so clones, 80% to 85% of which are singletons. V shed 5 bases and J 3 bases; nucleotides not matched to a gene: 9. Germline lookup yields CDR1 SGHAT and CDR2 FQNNGV. The CDR3 covers 15 residues. The sequence derives from a woman aged 60-75 years with active or convalescent COVID-19. The chain is built from TRBV11-2 and TRBJ2-7, with TRBD1 matching over 8 bases. Specimen: peripheral blood. CDR3 DNA sequence: TGTGCCAGCAGCCCAGTCCTCACAGGGGGCTACGAGCAGTACTTC. Translation: CASSPVLTGGYEQYF.